This T cell receptor beta chain is drawn from a study of blood T cell repertoires in COVID-19. Original processing notes: Amplification of reference gene primers was used by the study to estimate nucleated cell counts. Libraries were prepared by immunoSEQ multiplex PCR; TCRdb keeps only in-frame clonotypes and omits some of them. The DNA was the basis for D and trimming; V, J and clone size are from that table. Of over 25,000 clones listed, 90% are singletons. Looked up from germline, CDR1 is KGHSH and CDR2 is LQKENI. The length of the CDR3 is 15 residues. The junction had 4 bases not matched to a gene; V was cut back by 6 bases and J by 1 base.

The chain has TRBV18 and TRBJ2-3; the match to TRBD2 covers 10 bases. Sequenced input: peripheral blood. This TCR derives from a man between 65 and 80 years old with active or convalescent COVID-19. The CDR3 nucleotides read TGTGCCAGCTCCCCCACTAGCGGGGGCACAGATACGCAGTATTTT. Its protein product is CASSPTSGGTDTQYF.